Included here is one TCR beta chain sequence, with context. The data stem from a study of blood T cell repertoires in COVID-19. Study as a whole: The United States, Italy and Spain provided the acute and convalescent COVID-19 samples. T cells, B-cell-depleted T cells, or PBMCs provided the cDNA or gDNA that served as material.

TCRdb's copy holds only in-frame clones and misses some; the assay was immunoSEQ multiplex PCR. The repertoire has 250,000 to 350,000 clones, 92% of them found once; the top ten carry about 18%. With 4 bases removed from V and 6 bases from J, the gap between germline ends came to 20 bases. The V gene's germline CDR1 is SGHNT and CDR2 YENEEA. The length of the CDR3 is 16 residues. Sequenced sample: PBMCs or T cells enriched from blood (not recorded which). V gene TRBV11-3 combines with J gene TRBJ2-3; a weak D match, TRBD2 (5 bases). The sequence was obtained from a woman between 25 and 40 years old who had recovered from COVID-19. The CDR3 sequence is CASSWGVGGAFDTQYF. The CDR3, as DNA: TGTGCCAGCAGCTGGGGTGTCGGAGGCGCGTTCGATACGCAGTATTTT.